This TCR beta chain was identified in a study of blood T cell repertoires in COVID-19. Background on the study: Sites across the United States, Italy and Spain contributed samples from acute and convalescent COVID-19. T cells, B-cell-depleted T cells, or PBMCs provided the cDNA or gDNA that served as material.

In the authors' methods: Nucleated cell number was recorded as an estimate derived from reference gene primer amplification. TCRdb keeps only in-frame clones here, not all; method: immunoSEQ multiplex PCR. From that table come the V and J calls and clone size; the DNA was used to work out D and trimming. The sample lists some 71,000 clones; roughly 85% were seen once. Germline values: CDR1 MNHEY, CDR2 SVGAGI. Trimming cost V 10 bases and J 7 bases, with 20 bases left between them. There are 14 residues in the CDR3. The chain combines TRBV6-5 with TRBJ2-1; D might be TRBD2 (5 bases). The sequenced material came from peripheral blood. This sequence was found in a man aged 30 to 39 with acute or convalescent COVID-19. CDR3 coding DNA: TGTGCCACCACGGGGATGGGAATGCGAAATGAGCAGTTCTTC. As protein: CATTGMGMRNEQFF.